Below are 25 T cell receptor beta chains sequenced from a single sample in a study of shared clonotypes between healthy human individuals. Profiled with immunoSEQ multiplex PCR; TCRdb holds only in-frame clones, not every one. The sample has some 2,000,000 clones; roughly 94% are singletons. Source material: naive CD4+ T cells sorted from blood. Indicated subset: CD45RA+ positively selected. Receptors were obtained from a man aged 18 to 35 in good health.

The CDR3 sequence: CASSTGTGGVTQYF. The CDR3 bases are TGTGCCAGCAGCACCGGGACCGGCGGGGTGACCCAGTACTTC. This chain links TRBV7-2 with TRBJ2-5; possible D gene TRBD2, 6 bases. Between the trimmed V and J ends, which lost 5 bases and 7 bases, there was a span of 17 bases. Germline CDR1 reads SGHTA; CDR2 reads FQGNSA. This CDR3 has 14 amino acids.

This chain joins TRBV5-6 and TRBJ1-4, with unresolved D. Germline V gene sequence: CDR1 SGHDT, CDR2 YYEEEE. Trimming took off 0 bases at V and 8 bases at J, with 8 bases between the two ends. The length of the CDR3 is 13 residues. CDR3 residues: CASSLALAEKLFF. DNA for the CDR3: TGTGCCAGCAGCTTGGCCTTGGCAGAAAAACTGTTTTTT.

CDR3 nucleotides: TGTGCCAGCAGCGTAGGGTGGCCGCAGTACGAGCAGTACTTC. Translation: CASSVGWPQYEQYF. This chain uses TRBV9 with TRBJ2-7; no clear D. This CDR3 comprises 14 residues. Germline V gene data show CDR1 as SGDLS and CDR2 as YYNGEE. The V end was cut by 0 bases, the J end by 4 bases, with 11 bases between.

This chain connects TRBV9 to TRBJ1-6; D possibly corresponds to TRBD1 (5 bases). Between the trimmed V and J ends, which lost 3 bases and 9 bases, there was a span of 19 bases. The length of the CDR3 is 16 residues. Germline V gives CDR1 SGDLS, CDR2 YYNGEE. Written as DNA, the CDR3 is TGTGCCAGCAGCGGGGGACTTCTCGGGGTCGGTTCACCCCTCCACTTT. Protein: CASSGGLLGVGSPLHF.

This chain connects TRBV10-2 to TRBJ2-1, with 13 bases identical to TRBD2. The CDR3 extends over 15 amino acids. The V gene end was trimmed by 6 bases and the J gene end by 4 bases; junction bases not matched to a gene: 3. The germline gives CDR1 WSHSY, CDR2 SAAADI. The CDR3 sequence is CASSGLAGAYNEQFF. CDR3 bases: TGCGCCAGCAGCGGACTAGCGGGGGCTTACAATGAGCAGTTCTTC.

This clone was detected only once. The chain combines TRBV9 with TRBJ2-5; D gene uncertain. CDR1 and CDR2 from the germline V gene are SGDLS and YYNGEE. V gave up 0 bases and J gave up 0 bases, with 9 bases separating them. The CDR3 has 15 amino acids. CDR3 bases: TGTGCCAGCAGCGTAGCTACCGGCTACCAAGAGACCCAGTACTTC. It translates to CASSVATGYQETQYF.

This sequence joins TRBV6-5 and TRBJ2-3, with D perhaps TRBD2 (7 bases). V lost 5 bases, J lost 6 bases, and 12 bases lay in between. The CDR3 is made up of 13 amino acids. Germline CDR1 reads MNHEY; CDR2 reads SVGAGI. DNA of the CDR3: TGTGCCAGCAGTGCCTCGGGGGGCGATACGCAGTATTTT. It yields the protein CASSASGGDTQYF.

This chain connects TRBV2 to TRBJ1-5; D might be TRBD1 (6 bases). The CDR3 is made up of 15 amino acids. V gave up 6 bases and J gave up 1 base, with 13 bases separating them. Germline V gene sequence: CDR1 SNHLY, CDR2 FYNNEI. The CDR3 loop reads CASSSQGSSNQPQHF. In DNA, the CDR3 is TGTGCCAGCAGCTCACAGGGATCAAGCAATCAGCCCCAGCATTTT.

The chain recombines TRBV7-9 with TRBJ2-5; 10 positions agree with TRBD2. This CDR3 has 15 residues. Looked up from germline, CDR1 is SEHNR and CDR2 is FQNEAQ (reference sequence). The junction had 7 bases not matched to a gene; V was cut back by 5 bases and J by 4 bases. The CDR3 region is CASSPGLARRETQYF. CDR3 coding DNA: TGTGCCAGCAGCCCGGGACTAGCGAGACGAGAGACCCAGTACTTC.

With respect to this clone: The sample has other DNA sequences that encode this CDR3 too. This chain joins TRBV18 and TRBJ2-5, with unresolved D. The CDR3 length is 13 residues. Germline CDR1 reads KGHSH; CDR2 reads LQKENI. V lost 2 bases to trimming and J lost 2 bases, with 6 bases between them. Written as DNA, the CDR3 is TGTGCCAGCTCACCAATGGGGCAAGAGACCCAGTACTTC. Translated: CASSPMGQETQYF.

As concerns this clone: Additional DNA sequences in this sample encode the identical CDR3. The chain links TRBV18 to TRBJ2-7; 7 nucleotides agree with TRBD2. This CDR3 is built from 14 residues. V was clipped by 2 bases and J by 3 bases; unmatched bases: 4. Germline values: CDR1 KGHSH, CDR2 LQKENI. DNA of the CDR3: TGTGCCAGCTCACCAAGAGGGGACTACTACGAGCAGTACTTC. Protein sequence: CASSPRGDYYEQYF.

This rearrangement joins TRBV6-1 to TRBJ2-1, with 8 bases matching TRBD1. The V segment lost 6 bases and the J segment 2 bases; nucleotides outside the gene matches: 3. The CDR3 totals 14 residues. The germline V gene has CDR1 MNHNS and CDR2 SASEGT. For the CDR3, the DNA is TGTGCCAGCAGGTTGACAGGGGCCTACAATGAGCAGTTCTTC. It is translated as CASRLTGAYNEQFF.

This chain uses TRBV10-3 with TRBJ2-7, with TRBD2 matching over 9 bases. The germline V gene has CDR1 ENHRY and CDR2 SYGVKD. Trimming at V came to 3 bases and at J to 5 bases, leaving 5 bases not matched to a gene. The length of the CDR3 is 14 residues. The CDR3 nucleotides read TGTGCCATCAGTGATTTTGCGGGAGGGGACGAGCAGTACTTC. Translating it yields CAISDFAGGDEQYF.

This clone appeared once. V and J are TRBV2 and TRBJ2-7; D may be TRBD1 (6 bases). Deletions cut 6 bases from V and 4 bases from J, with 19 bases between. This CDR3 comprises 15 residues. Per the germline V gene, CDR1 is SNHLY and CDR2 is FYNNEI. The chain's CDR3 is CASSTYTGSGYEQYF. The CDR3 DNA reads TGTGCCAGCAGCACCTACACAGGGTCCGGGTACGAGCAGTACTTC.

A word on this clone: Other DNA sequences in this specimen translate into the identical CDR3. The chain combines TRBV10-3 with TRBJ2-7, with D tentatively TRBD1 or TRBD2 (5 bases each). Per germline, CDR1 ENHRY and CDR2 SYGVKD. The CDR3 contains 13 residues. V lost 0 bases and J 5 bases, leaving 8 bases between the germline ends. CDR3: CAISESTGHEQYF. For the CDR3, the DNA is TGTGCCATCAGTGAGTCAACGGGGCACGAGCAGTACTTC.

This clone was found once. The chain has TRBV5-4 and TRBJ1-1; D call uncertain. CDR1 and CDR2 (germline): SGHNT, YYREEE (reference sequence). Trimming took 4 bases from V and 10 from J, leaving 14 bases between them. This CDR3 has 12 amino acids. CDR3: CASSTDGKTAFF. The CDR3 region has the DNA TGTGCCAGCAGCACCGACGGGAAGACAGCTTTCTTT.

The chain has TRBV5-1 and TRBJ2-6; D ambiguous. This CDR3 spans 14 amino acids. Germline V lookup: CDR1 SGHRS, CDR2 YFSETQ. V was cut by 5 bases and J by 0 bases, with 6 bases left in between. The CDR3 protein is CASSETSGANVLTF. DNA for the CDR3: TGCGCCAGCAGTGAAACCTCTGGGGCCAACGTCCTGACTTTC. The variable domain in full, completed from reference TRBV5-1 and TRBJ2-6, reads KAGVTQTPRYLIKTRGQQVTLSCSPISGHRSVSWYQQTPGQGLQFLFEYFSETQRNKGNFPGRFSGRQFSNSRSEMNVSTLELGDSALYLCASSETSGANVLTFGAGSRLTVL.

This chain joins TRBV2 and TRBJ2-7; the D is unclear. The germline V gene encodes CDR1 SNHLY and CDR2 FYNNEI. V was pared by 7 bases and J by 1 base, with 14 bases between. CDR3 size: 14 residues. For the CDR3, the DNA is TGTGCCAGCAACCCCCGAGACGGGTCCTACGAGCAGTACTTC. This sequence encodes CASNPRDGSYEQYF.

Worth noting for this clone: The same CDR3 can be traced to other DNA sequences in this sample. This rearrangement joins TRBV5-1 to TRBJ1-5; D is unresolved. The germline V gene encodes CDR1 SGHRS and CDR2 YFSETQ. Trimming stripped 2 bases from V and 2 bases from J, with 11 bases between. The length of the CDR3 is 15 residues. The CDR3: CASSLGGPGNQPQHF. DNA of the CDR3: TGCGCCAGCAGCTTAGGAGGGCCTGGCAATCAGCCCCAGCATTTT.

V usage is TRBV5-6 and J usage is TRBJ1-5; perhaps TRBD1 as D (5 bases). This CDR3 spans 16 amino acids. The germline V and J ends were trimmed by 0 bases and 0 bases, with 10 bases remaining between them. The germline V gene encodes CDR1 SGHDT and CDR2 YYEEEE. As DNA, the CDR3 is TGTGCCAGCAGCTTGGAGGGGCAGGATAGCAATCAGCCCCAGCATTTT. Translation gives CASSLEGQDSNQPQHF.

The V call is TRBV25-1, the J call TRBJ2-3; TRBD2 matches at 9 bases. With V trimmed by 3 bases and J by 8 bases, 12 bases remained unmatched. The CDR3 totals 16 residues. Germline CDR1 reads MGHDK; CDR2 reads SYGVNS. CDR3 in amino acids: CASSDGGSGGTITQYF. CDR3 nucleotides: TGTGCCAGCAGTGATGGCGGTAGCGGGGGAACCATTACGCAGTATTTT.

The CDR3 region is CASSLNPTVNYGYTF. In nucleotides, the CDR3 is TGCGCCAGCAGCCTTAACCCGACAGTTAACTATGGCTACACCTTC. The chain couples TRBV5-1 to TRBJ1-2, with a tentative D call TRBD1 (5 bases). Germline CDR1 is SGHRS and CDR2 is YFSETQ. The CDR3 runs to 15 residues. The V end lost 4 bases, the J end lost 1 base, and 14 bases lay between the germline ends.

About this clone: The sample contains more than one DNA sequence encoding this CDR3. This rearrangement joins TRBV11-3 to TRBJ2-2; D may be TRBD1 (5 bases). The length of the CDR3 is 14 residues. The V gene's germline CDR1 is SGHNT and CDR2 YENEEA. The ends were cut back, 1 base at V and 6 bases at J, with 9 bases in the middle. The CDR3, as DNA: TGTGCCAGCAGCTTAGCCAGGGAATCCGGGGAGCTGTTTTTT. Translated, it gives CASSLARESGELFF.

The genes are TRBV30 and TRBJ1-4; 9 nucleotides align to TRBD1. The trim removed 2 bases at V and 7 bases at J, leaving 5 bases unmatched. Germline V CDR1 and CDR2: GTSNPN, SVGIG (reference sequence). The CDR3 extends over 14 amino acids. CDR3 protein: CAWSSGTGTEKLFF. In nucleotides, the CDR3 is TGTGCCTGGAGTTCCGGGACAGGGACTGAAAAACTGTTTTTT. The entire variable domain, with the rest obtained from reference TRBV30 and TRBJ1-4, is as follows: SQTIHQWPATLVQPVGSPLSLECTVEGTSNPNLYWYRQAAGRGLQLLFYSVGIGQISSEVPQNLSASRPQDRQFILSSKKLLLSDSGFYLCAWSSGTGTEKLFFGSGTQLSVL.

The chain joins TRBV5-1 to TRBJ2-1; possibly TRBD2 for D (7 bases). This CDR3 comprises 21 residues. V was pared by 4 bases and J by 7 bases, with 36 bases between. The germline gives CDR1 SGHRS, CDR2 YFSETQ. The CDR3 is CASSPGTTSSLAGVAGNEQFF. For the CDR3, the DNA is TGCGCCAGCAGCCCCGGGACAACGAGCTCCTTAGCGGGCGTCGCAGGTAATGAGCAGTTCTTC.